These T cell receptor beta chains were read from a single sample in a study of cytomegalovirus exposure and HLA in healthy donors. The repertoire was sequenced with immunoSEQ multiplex PCR; TCRdb's copy has only in-frame clones and lacks some. The data show fewer than 120,000 clones, 89% seen once. The material sequenced was PBMCs. Source of these receptors: a woman aged 18-29 years in good health and CMV-seronegative. CDR3s include the opening cysteine and the closing phenylalanine or tryptophan. The D gene is left open where the match is weak. Clone size appears in some rows only: once, few, many, or a class for an expanded clone.

TGTGCCTGGAGTGTAAGGACAGGGGGCGAGGGAAACTATGGCTACACCTTC	CAWSVRTGGEGNYGYTF	TRBD1	NA	TRBV30	TRBJ1-2
TGTGCCAGCAGCCCCGGGACAGGTTCCTCCTACGAGCAGTACTTC	CASSPGTGSSYEQYF	TRBD1	NA	TRBV11-2	TRBJ2-7
TGCGCCAGCAGCCGGGTTAACCCTTCTGGGGCCAACGTCCTGACTTTC	CASSRVNPSGANVLTF	NA	once	TRBV5-1	TRBJ2-6
TGTGCCAGCAGTTCCCTGGGCCAGCGGGGGGCCCAGTACTTC	CASSSLGQRGAQYF	TRBD2	NA	TRBV27	TRBJ2-5
TGTGCCAGCAGTTCATACAAAGACAGGCCCTACGAGCAGTACTTC	CASSSYKDRPYEQYF	NA	once	TRBV6-6	TRBJ2-7
TGTGCCAGCAGTTACTTCCAGGGCAAGGGGAATGAGCAGTTCTTC	CASSYFQGKGNEQFF	NA	NA	TRBV6-5	TRBJ2-1
TGTGCCAGCAGCTCAGCGAGACAGGGGTTGGTTCACGAGCAGTACTTC	CASSSARQGLVHEQYF	TRBD1	NA	TRBV28	TRBJ2-7
TGTGCCAGCAGCCACTCAGGCGAGCAGTACTTC	CASSHSGEQYF	NA	NA	TRBV5-8	TRBJ2-7
TGTGCCAGTAGTATACAGACCTCTGGGCCCTACGAGCAGTACTTC	CASSIQTSGPYEQYF	NA	NA	TRBV19	TRBJ2-7
TGCAGTCTAACAGGACTAGCGGGGGTCTCCTACAATGAGCAGTTCTTC	CSLTGLAGVSYNEQFF	TRBD2	NA	TRBV29-1	TRBJ2-1
TGCGCCAGCAGCTTGGGCCCACAGGGACTACACACTGAAGCTTTCTTT	CASSLGPQGLHTEAFF	NA	NA	TRBV5-1	TRBJ1-1
TGTGCCAGCAGCTTAGATGTTGGCGGGAGCACCGACGAGCAGTACTTC	CASSLDVGGSTDEQYF	TRBD2	NA	TRBV11-1	TRBJ2-7
TGCGCCAGCAGCCCGTCGGGGGAGGGTGGGCCCCAGCATTTT	CASSPSGEGGPQHF	NA	NA	TRBV5-1	TRBJ1-5
TGCAGTGTTCGGTATGCAGATACGCAGTATTTT	CSVRYADTQYF	NA	NA	TRBV20-1	TRBJ2-3
TGTGCCAGCAGCTTAGCGCTCACGGACTATGGCTACACCTTC	CASSLALTDYGYTF	NA	NA	TRBV7-8	TRBJ1-2
TGTGCCATCAGCAGACAGGTTAACTATGGCTACACCTTC	CAISRQVNYGYTF	NA	NA	TRBV10-3	TRBJ1-2
TGTGCCAGCAGCTCCACTATCTACACCGGGACAGGTGTATATGGCTACACCTTC	CASSSTIYTGTGVYGYTF	TRBD1	NA	TRBV7-2	TRBJ1-2
TGTGCCAGCAGTCCTTACCGGGACAGGGGAACTGAAGCTTTCTTT	CASSPYRDRGTEAFF	TRBD1	NA	TRBV28	TRBJ1-1
TGTGCCAGCAGCCCGATCTCCGGGGACTTCTCCTACGAGCAGTACTTC	CASSPISGDFSYEQYF	NA	NA	TRBV11-1	TRBJ2-7
TGTGCCAGCAGTCCACAGCCAGGGCCCTACGAGCAGTACTTC	CASSPQPGPYEQYF	NA	NA	TRBV6-5	TRBJ2-7
TGTGCCAGCAGTTTGGTAGCAGATCGCACAGATACGCAGTATTTT	CASSLVADRTDTQYF	NA	NA	TRBV27	TRBJ2-3
TGTGCCAGCAGGGAGTCCGACCCCTCCTACAATGAGCAGTTCTTC	CASRESDPSYNEQFF	NA	once	TRBV6-6	TRBJ2-1
TGTGCCAGCAGTTTGTTCGGGGACAGGGTCGTAGGTGACACTGAAGCTTTCTTT	CASSLFGDRVVGDTEAFF	TRBD1	NA	TRBV5-6	TRBJ1-1
TGTGCCAGCAGCTACCCGGGGATCAATGAGCAGTTCTTC	CASSYPGINEQFF	NA	NA	TRBV9	TRBJ2-1
TGTGCCAGCAGCTTCTTCCGGGGCTCTGGAAACACCATATATTTT	CASSFFRGSGNTIYF	NA	NA	TRBV7-2	TRBJ1-3
TGCGCCAGCAGTGAGTTCGGGAACACCGGGGAGCTGTTTTTT	CASSEFGNTGELFF	NA	few	TRBV10-1	TRBJ2-2
TGTGCCAGCAGTGAATGGAGAGATACGCAGTATTTT	CASSEWRDTQYF	NA	NA	TRBV6-1	TRBJ2-3
TGTGCCACCAGGACGTCAGGGGGCGACGAGCAGTACTTC	CATRTSGGDEQYF	TRBD1	NA	TRBV15	TRBJ2-7
TGTGCCTCATACTCTCTAGCGGAATCCTACGAGCAGTACTTC	CASYSLAESYEQYF	TRBD2	NA	TRBV28	TRBJ2-7
TGTGCCAGTAGTATAGACCCAGGGACCGGGGAGCTGTTTTTT	CASSIDPGTGELFF	NA	NA	TRBV19	TRBJ2-2
TGTGCCAGCAGCTCGGACAGGGGACTTACTAACTATGGCTACACCTTC	CASSSDRGLTNYGYTF	TRBD1	NA	TRBV7-2	TRBJ1-2
TGTGCCAGCTCTCCGTGGACAGGGGGATCTGGGGCCAACGTCCTGACTTTC	CASSPWTGGSGANVLTF	TRBD1	NA	TRBV18	TRBJ2-6
TGTGCCAGCAGTCGGACTAGCGGCGGATGGGATACGCAGTATTTT	CASSRTSGGWDTQYF	TRBD2	NA	TRBV6-5	TRBJ2-3
TGTGCCAGCAGTGCGCCGGGACTAGCGGGAGTACCTGATACGCAGTATTTT	CASSAPGLAGVPDTQYF	TRBD2	NA	TRBV2	TRBJ2-3
TGTGCCTGGAGTGAAAAGGGACAGCGCTCCTGGTATTTT	CAWSEKGQRSWYF	TRBD1	once	TRBV30	TRBJ2-3
TGTGCCAGCAGTCCCAGTACAACCTACGAGCAGTACTTC	CASSPSTTYEQYF	NA	NA	TRBV27	TRBJ2-7
TGCGCCAGCAGCTTGAGGGGACTAGCGGGCCAAGAGACCCAGTACTTC	CASSLRGLAGQETQYF	TRBD2	NA	TRBV5-1	TRBJ2-5
TGCGCCAGCAGTCAATCGGCGAGGGAGGACACCGGGGAGCTGTTTTTT	CASSQSAREDTGELFF	NA	NA	TRBV23-1	TRBJ2-2
TGTGCCAGAGAGCAGGGACTAGCGAGCGATACGCAGTATTTT	CAREQGLASDTQYF	TRBD2	NA	TRBV2	TRBJ2-3
TGTGCCATCAGTGAGTCAGGCAGGGGACCTGAAGCTTTCTTT	CAISESGRGPEAFF	NA	NA	TRBV10-3	TRBJ1-1
TGTGCCAGCAGTTTAAGGACTTCGACAAACAATGAGCAGTTCTTC	CASSLRTSTNNEQFF	NA	NA	TRBV27	TRBJ2-1